This section outlines one T cell receptor beta chain sequence together with its context. Authors' processing steps: Counts of nucleated cells, estimated from reference gene primer amplification, were obtained. Repertoires were generated with immunoSEQ multiplex PCR, while TCRdb's copy carries only in-frame clones and drops some. The DNA gave D and trimming, while V, J and clone size come from that table. The top ten clones hold approximately 1.5% of a sample with 400,000 or so clones, around nine tenths of them seen once. This entry belongs to a study of blood T cell repertoires in COVID-19. Study details: The cDNA or gDNA used as material had been derived from T cells, B-cell-depleted T cells, or PBMCs.

The CDR3 has 15 residues. The V and J ends lost 4 bases and 3 bases, in that order; junction bases with no gene match: 7. Per the germline V gene, CDR1 is SGHDT and CDR2 is YYEEEE. In Seattle, patients joined the study during active infection and were tracked longitudinally. The sample taken for sequencing was peripheral blood. The chain carries TRBV5-6 and TRBJ2-3; 8 bases are a match to TRBD1. The clonotype comes from a woman in her forties with COVID-19, enrolled during active disease. The CDR3 bases are TGTGCCAGCAGCCCGACAGGGGTGGGGACAGATACGCAGTATTTT. Its translation is CASSPTGVGTDTQYF.